The entry that follows covers one T cell receptor beta chain sequence. The entry originates in a study of Tregs in tolerant kidney transplant recipients. The CDR3 is 14 amino acids. After removal of 4 bases from V and 6 bases from J, the junction contained 8 bases not matched to a gene. Germline V CDR1 and CDR2: SGHRS, YFSETQ. The method was immunoSEQ multiplex PCR; TCRdb's version includes in-frame clones alone and lacks a portion of them. The table shows approximately 82,000 clones, with roughly 93% occurring only once. The nonmyeloablative bone marrow transplants came from related graft donors, with transient mixed chimerism.

This TCR derives from a human patient who received a combined kidney and bone marrow transplant. The T cells may partly be graft donor cells. The rearrangement joins TRBV5-1 to TRBJ2-5; 8 nucleotides line up with TRBD1. The specimen comprised CD4+ T cells from blood (PBMCs), sampled 12 months after the transplant. The CDR3 region is CASSPRTGKKTQYF. The CDR3 DNA sequence: TGCGCCAGCAGCCCAAGGACAGGGAAGAAGACCCAGTACTTC.